These T cell receptor beta chains were read from a single sample in a study of shared clonotypes between healthy human individuals. TCRdb's copy holds only in-frame clones and misses some; the assay was immunoSEQ multiplex PCR. The sample has 400,000 to 500,000 clones; approximately 80% are singletons. Sequenced: PBMCs. Receptors were obtained from a woman aged 40 to 50 in good health. Some clones in this sample may be carry-over from other donors' samples. The CDR3 runs from the conserved cysteine through the conserved F or W. Fields, in order: CDR3 length, clone size, J gene, D gene, V gene, CDR3 protein, CDR3 DNA. A D gene is named only where the DNA matches it firmly. The size of a clone is reported for some rows only, either as once, few or many, or as a class for expanded clones.

14	.	TRBJ1-5	TRBD1	TRBV6-1	CASGGDRDNQPQHF	TGTGCCAGCGGGGGGGACAGGGACAATCAGCCCCAGCATTTT
14	.	TRBJ1-4	.	TRBV2	CASSVMGVSEKLFF	TGTGCCAGCAGTGTTATGGGGGTTTCGGAAAAACTGTTTTTT
12	.	TRBJ2-7	.	TRBV5-4	CASSSRGYEQYF	TGTGCCAGCAGCTCACGAGGATACGAGCAGTACTTC
12	once	TRBJ2-5	.	TRBV10-2	CASMGGGETQYF	TGCGCCAGCATGGGGGGAGGAGAGACCCAGTACTTC
14	.	TRBJ1-4	.	TRBV10-3	CAISEHHIEGQLFF	TGTGCCATCAGTGAGCATCATATAGAGGGACAACTGTTTTTT
14	once	TRBJ2-7	.	TRBV13	CASSLSDHSYEQYF	TGTGCCAGCAGCTTGTCGGACCACTCCTACGAGCAGTACTTC
13	.	TRBJ1-2	.	TRBV29-1	CSVDRDINYGYTF	TGCAGCGTTGACAGGGACATTAACTATGGCTACACCTTC
13	once	TRBJ2-5	.	TRBV5-1	CASSRGVQETQYF	TGCGCCAGCAGCAGGGGGGTCCAAGAGACCCAGTACTTC
13	.	TRBJ1-2	.	TRBV27	CASSWGSRKGYTF	TGTGCCAGCAGCTGGGGATCTCGGAAGGGCTACACCTTC
12	.	TRBJ1-1	.	TRBV30	CAWNRVNTEAFF	TGTGCCTGGAACAGGGTGAACACTGAAGCTTTCTTT
17	.	TRBJ2-1	TRBD1	TRBV5-8	CASSLAAGDRGYNEQFF	TGTGCCAGCAGCTTGGCCGCGGGGGACAGGGGGTACAATGAGCAGTTCTTC
16	.	TRBJ2-1	TRBD2	TRBV19	CASSTPGGSTYNEQFF	TGTGCCAGTAGTACCCCAGGCGGGAGTACCTACAATGAGCAGTTCTTC
13	.	TRBJ1-1	.	TRBV27	CASSFRKNTEAFF	TGTGCCAGCAGTTTTAGGAAGAACACTGAAGCTTTCTTT
14	.	TRBJ2-2	TRBD2	TRBV6-5	CASTGLEVTGELFF	TGTGCCAGCACCGGACTAGAGGTCACCGGGGAGCTGTTTTTT
15	.	TRBJ2-1	TRBD1	TRBV7-9	CASSLDRGRYNEQFF	TGTGCCAGCAGCTTAGACAGGGGAAGATACAATGAGCAGTTCTTC
14	.	TRBJ2-7	.	TRBV27	CASSLAKSSYEQYF	TGTGCCAGCAGTTTGGCCAAATCATCCTACGAGCAGTACTTC
16	.	TRBJ2-3	TRBD2	TRBV19	CASSSAGVSSTDTQYF	TGTGCCAGTAGTAGCGCGGGGGTCTCTAGCACAGATACGCAGTATTTT
15	.	TRBJ1-5	.	TRBV19	CASCEQAYSNQPQHF	TGTGCCAGTTGCGAACAAGCGTATAGCAATCAGCCCCAGCATTTT